This T cell receptor beta chain was found in a study of CD8 T cells in Susac syndrome. The study, taken as a whole, reports: The study conceded that its TCR sequencing and HLA analysis involved relatively few individuals.

In the case of this clonotype: Its antigen is currently unknown.

CD8+ and CD4+ blood T cells underwent TCR beta sequencing. This CDR3 contains 15 residues. Germline lookup yields CDR1 SNHLY and CDR2 FYNNEI. V dropped 10 bases and J dropped 2; count of bases not matched to a gene: 9. RNA, at about 0.45 to 1 ug, was reverse transcribed with random hexamers. Amplification of TCR beta CDR3 spanned 54 Vbeta and 13 Jbeta via immunoSEQ multiplex PCR. TCRdb processed the immunoSEQ multiplex PCR reads anew with MiXCR; each CDR3 protein has one entry. The sample includes about 400,000 distinct CDR3 sequences, approximately 89% seen only once; the top ten take more than 0.09%.

The V and J genes are TRBV2 and TRBJ2-1, with TRBD2 identical over 9 bases. Sequencing input: CD8+ T cells from PBMCs. The clonotype was recovered from a human donor with multiple sclerosis. CDR3 nucleotide sequence: TGTGCCACCCCAGGCGGGGGGGCCCCCTACAATGAGCAGTTCTTC. Translated: CATPGGGAPYNEQFF.